The TCR beta chain under discussion was sequenced for a study of metastatic and nonmetastatic thyroid tumors. For the study at large: The study looked at repertoires side by side in blood and in tumor or nodule tissue from malignant and benign thyroid patients.

Ahead of thyroid surgery, no patient had received treatment of any kind. CDR3 length: 15 residues. Trimming took off 5 bases at V and 2 bases at J, with 15 bases between the two ends. Authors' processing steps: To classify distant metastasis in papillary thyroid cancer, a model was built from CDR3 differences across clinicopathological groups. TCRdb reprocessed the PCR reads via MiXCR. These V and J calls rely on TCRdb rather than the paper's analysis. The data hold roughly 25,000 clones, with 10% to 15% observed a single time. Ten or more counts support this clone. Its target is not known. Study-wide results and limits: Malignant thyroid tumors reportedly had TCR beta diversity that was significantly higher than in benign nodules, in blood and tumor.

The sequence was collected from a female donor with papillary thyroid cancer or a benign thyroid nodule (not recorded which). Some clones in this sample may be carry-over from other donors' samples. Sequenced input: blood. The chain combines TRBV12-3 or TRBV12-4 with TRBJ1-2; D gene uncertain. This CDR3 is CASSKRKSANYGYTF. CDR3 nucleotides: TGTGCCAGCAGTAAAAGAAAATCGGCGAACTATGGCTACACCTTC.